The 5 T cell receptor beta chains reported below all come from one sample, sequenced in a study of cytomegalovirus exposure and HLA in healthy donors. 13 Jbeta primers and 60 Vbeta primers were used for the PCR. Sequencing was performed with immunoSEQ multiplex PCR; in TCRdb, only in-frame clones are kept and a portion is missing. The sample includes 150,000 to 200,000 clones, around 84% seen only once; the top ten take roughly 2.1%. The sequenced material came from PBMCs. The receptors were sampled from a man between 18 and 35 years old in good health and CMV-seropositive.

There are a few counts of this clone. The CDR3 is CSVSIGGGDTDTQYF. The DNA of the CDR3 is TGCAGCGTTTCAATAGGCGGGGGAGACACAGATACGCAGTATTTT. The chain recombines TRBV29-1 with TRBJ2-3; 7 bases line up with TRBD2. Germline lookup yields CDR1 SQVTM and CDR2 ANQGSEA. The CDR3 consists of 15 residues. Trimming removed 5 bases from V and 2 bases from J; junction bases left unmatched: 10.

This chain uses TRBV5-1 with TRBJ2-5, with TRBD2 as a possible D gene (7 bases). Matching the DNA end better, TRBJ2-7 makes the J call doubtful. Germline loops: CDR1 SGHRS, CDR2 YFSETQ. This CDR3 is built from 16 residues. CDR3: CASSLGWGGPENEQYF. The CDR3 DNA reads as TGCGCCAGCAGCTTGGGGTGGGGGGGCCCGGAGAACGAGCAGTACTTC.

This clone was picked up one time. The chain joins TRBV18 to TRBJ2-5, with 7 bases matching TRBD1. V lost 3 bases to trimming and J lost 3 bases; unmatched junction nucleotides: 10. This CDR3 is built from 16 residues. Germline lookup yields CDR1 KGHSH and CDR2 LQKENI. The CDR3 protein is CASSPNIPGQKETQYF. The CDR3 DNA is TGTGCCAGCTCACCGAATATTCCGGGACAGAAAGAGACCCAGTACTTC.

This clone came up a few times. This chain links TRBV30 with TRBJ2-3; D perhaps matches TRBD2 (7 bases). CDR3 length: 15 residues. V dropped 0 bases and J dropped 4 bases, with 14 bases sitting between them. Germline V gene data show CDR1 as GTSNPN and CDR2 as SVGIG (reference sequence). This CDR3 reads CAWSVSGGVADTQYF. The CDR3 DNA sequence: TGTGCCTGGAGTGTCTCGGGGGGCGTCGCAGATACGCAGTATTTT.

The chain uses TRBV5-1 and TRBJ2-3; D is perhaps TRBD2 (5 bases). The length of the CDR3 is 14 residues. Germline V gene lookup returns CDR1 SGHRS and CDR2 YFSETQ. With 4 bases removed from V and 3 bases from J, the gap between germline ends came to 12 bases. The CDR3 nucleotides read TGCGCCAGCAGCCGAGGGTCTAGAACAGATACGCAGTATTTT. Amino acid sequence: CASSRGSRTDTQYF.